This T cell receptor beta chain was captured in a study of post-analysis software for immune sequencing data (dated by TCRdb to between 2014 and 2016). As for the study more broadly: Relapsing-remitting, secondary progressive and progressive-relapsing multiple sclerosis were recorded as disease courses, and subtype annotation was lacking for some patients. Patient repertoires were compared against roughly 10 previously published healthy control repertoires from donors aged about 6 to 27 years. A subset of samples was prepared in parallel using single-end sample barcoding, then pooled and co-amplified after Illumina adapter ligation.

To demonstrate the VDJtools post-analysis software, the study profiled TCR beta repertoires from the peripheral blood of under 15 young patients with multiple sclerosis. The patients with multiple sclerosis were children and adolescents between roughly 6 and 17 years of age. Preparation of the library involved PCR. The reads were generated on an Illumina HiSeq 2500. To reduce PCR and sequencing biases, unique molecular identifiers were built into the TCR beta cDNA libraries. Per 1 to 10 million input T cells, around 500,000 cDNA molecules were obtained, such that each molecule approximated one T cell. The same protocol used for the earlier healthy control dataset was applied to prepare and sequence the patient libraries. Samples belonging to the same batch were prepared together, multiplexed and sequenced on a shared HiSeq lane. The source study handled its data this way. MIGEC was used to process the raw barcoded reads, and molecular identifier groups with only a single read were discarded before consensus assembly and CDR3 extraction. VDJtools was used for post-analysis of the clonotype tables, and diversity was normalized by down-sampling every dataset to the size of the smallest sample. In repertoire overlap clustering, CDR3 amino acid sequences, but not nucleotide sequences, were matched to correct batch-related cross-sample contamination. TCRdb redid the processing of the public reads, applying fastp at Q25 and MiXCR, and retained in-frame beta chains. Rows with one shared CDR3 protein collapse into an entry with the most common genes and DNA. The V and J calls follow TCRdb's processing rather than the paper's. The sample profile shows 170,000 or so distinct CDR3 sequences; approximately 30% of them were found once. Roughly 1.6% of the sample comes from the top ten.

Summary of the overall study and its limitations: The multiple sclerosis patient group was slightly younger than the control group. Normalized Chao1 diversity was significantly lower in multiple sclerosis patients than controls, suggesting substantial peripheral T-cell clonal expansion. Direct clustering with F measure revealed strong co-clustering of samples prepared in the same batch, which led to a batch-effect correction.

This clonotype was observed at least ten times. This clone's antigen is unknown. No base qualities exist here, and no much larger clone lies one base off it. The sequence was collected from a girl aged 5-17 years with multiple sclerosis. The sequencing input was blood.

The CDR3 region reads CASSLMGPLGTDTQYF. The DNA is TGTGCCAGCAGCTTAATGGGCCCACTGGGGACAGATACGCAGTATTTT. Rearrangement joined TRBV7-2 to TRBJ2-3, with the identity of the D gene unclear. From the cysteine up to the phenylalanine, the CDR3 has a length of 16 residues. Solely the CDR3 DNA is kept, with 48 bases framed from the first base. CDR1 and CDR2, per the germline V gene, are SGHTA and FQGNSA. The V and J ends are trimmed by 2 bases and 3 bases, leaving 15 bases between them.